Listed here is a single T cell receptor (beta chain). The antigen is not known. Extraction and reverse transcription of RNA yielded cDNA as the sequencing template. The method was immunoSEQ multiplex PCR; TCRdb's version includes in-frame clones alone and lacks a portion of them. The sample has approximately 210,000 clones; around 65% are singletons. Treatment reported: oral pan-JAK inhibitor, 5-10 mg twice daily. Starting from PBMCs, sorting isolated CD4+ and CD8+ T cells. In germline, CDR1 is MNHNS, CDR2 SASEGT. There are 13 residues in the CDR3. V was clipped by 2 bases and J by 6 bases, with 9 bases between them. This sample was included in a study of CD8+ T cells in alopecia areata. General study results and limits: Normal skin's resident alphabeta T cells are sequenced alongside lesional scalp T cells.

This receptor was obtained from a human donor with alopecia areata. Sequenced material: CD4+ T cells sorted from blood, taken at week 44, from a patient treated with tofacitinib. V gene TRBV6-1 combines with J gene TRBJ2-3; perhaps D is TRBD1 or TRBD2 (5 bases each). The CDR3 loop is CASSERQRDTQYF. In DNA, the CDR3 is TGTGCCAGCAGTGAAAGACAGCGGGATACGCAGTATTTT.